A single sample is the source of the 3 T cell receptor beta chains below, sequenced in a study of T cell clones after liver transplantation. The data were produced by immunoSEQ multiplex PCR, yet TCRdb's version contains in-frame clones alone and is incomplete. The data hold roughly 80,000 clones, with around four fifths observed a single time. Here the sequenced sample was CD4+ T cells from blood, taken at the 22-month timepoint. All receptors come from a human patient who received a liver transplant. Part of the T cells may come from the graft donor.

The chain carries TRBV4-2 and TRBJ2-3; tentatively, D is TRBD1 (7 bases). The CDR3 has 17 amino acids. From germline, CDR1 is LGHNA and CDR2 YNFKEQ. The V and J ends lost 4 bases and 1 base respectively, with 18 bases between them. CDR3 residues: CASSPSPGGPGTDTQYF. As DNA, the CDR3 is TGTGCCAGCAGCCCCTCCCCAGGGGGGCCCGGCACAGATACGCAGTATTTT.

This clone was seen just once. The chain joins TRBV7-3 to TRBJ1-2; 8 bases are shared with TRBD1. Germline CDR1 is SGHTA and CDR2 is FQGTGA. This CDR3 has 12 amino acids. J gave up 7 bases and V 5 bases, and 3 bases lay outside the gene matches. The chain's CDR3 is CASSTTGGGYTF. In nucleotides, the CDR3 is TGTGCCAGCAGCACCACAGGGGGTGGCTACACCTTC. Full variable domain (missing parts from reference TRBV7-3 and TRBJ1-2): GAGVSQTPSNKVTEKGKYVELRCDPISGHTALYWYRQSLGQGPEFLIYFQGTGAADDSGLPNDRFFAVRPEGSVSTLKIQRTERGDSAVYLCASSTTGGGYTFGSGTRLTVV.

V is TRBV7-2 and J is TRBJ2-2, with a possible D match to TRBD2 (6 bases). Trimming took 1 base from V and 3 from J, leaving 12 bases between them. Germline V gene data show CDR1 as SGHTA and CDR2 as FQGNSA. The CDR3 spans 16 residues. CDR3 region: CASSLDLGGDTGELFF. The CDR3 DNA sequence: TGTGCCAGCAGCTTAGACCTCGGAGGGGACACCGGGGAGCTGTTTTTT.